This T cell receptor beta chain was profiled in a study of blood T cell repertoires in COVID-19. The CDR3 consists of 15 residues. Germline assignment: CDR1 SSHAT and CDR2 FNYEAQ (reference sequence). About this clone itself: A read error may account for a junction end that differs from germline.

Using immunoSEQ multiplex PCR, the repertoire was profiled, and TCRdb retains in-frame clones only, with some absent. The sample holds about 320,000 clones, roughly 90% seen once. The origin of this receptor is a man aged 55 to 70 who had recovered from COVID-19. Sequencing was carried out using PBMCs or T cells enriched from blood (not recorded which). The chain is built from TRBV7-7 and TRBJ2-1; 7 positions agree with TRBD1. The CDR3, as DNA: TGTGCTAGCAGTTCCCACGGGACAGACTACAATGAGCAGTTCTTC. Its protein product is CASSSHGTDYNEQFF.